The rows below give T cell receptor beta chains drawn from one sample of a study of a mutant IDH1 vaccine in newly diagnosed glioma. Their antigens remain unidentified. TCRdb's copy holds only in-frame clones and misses some; the assay was immunoSEQ multiplex PCR. Here the sample spans 70,000 to 90,000 clones, approximately 85% being singletons. The sequencing here drew on PBMCs, taken from a glioma patient whose treatment included an IDH1 peptide vaccine. Receptors originate from a man younger than 40 with glioma. Some clones in this sample may be carry-over from other donors' samples. Each CDR3 is given with its conserved first and last residue. A D gene is named only where the DNA matches it firmly. Clone sizes are given selectively: once, few, many, or a class where the clone is expanded.

cdr3_nt: TGTGCCAGCAGCTTGGGACTAGCGGGGGGCAATGAGCAGTTCTTC
cdr3_aa: CASSLGLAGGNEQFF
clone_size: few
cdr3_length: 15
v_call: TRBV5-6
j_call: TRBJ2-1
d_call: TRBD2

cdr3_nt: TGTGCCAGCAGTAGATGGACAGAATCCAACACTGAAGCTTTCTTT
cdr3_aa: CASSRWTESNTEAFF
clone_size: .
cdr3_length: 15
v_call: TRBV6-5
j_call: TRBJ1-1
d_call: .

cdr3_nt: TGTGCCAGCAGCTTTGGGGGGCAAGAGACCCAGTACTTC
cdr3_aa: CASSFGGQETQYF
clone_size: few
cdr3_length: 13
v_call: TRBV5-4
j_call: TRBJ2-5
d_call: .

cdr3_nt: TGTGCCAGCTCACCACTAGCGGGAGAAAGGAATGAGCAGTTCTTC
cdr3_aa: CASSPLAGERNEQFF
clone_size: .
cdr3_length: 15
v_call: TRBV18
j_call: TRBJ2-1
d_call: TRBD2

cdr3_nt: TGCGCCAGCAGCCAAGAACACAGATTCTACGAGCAGTACTTC
cdr3_aa: CASSQEHRFYEQYF
clone_size: .
cdr3_length: 14
v_call: TRBV4-1
j_call: TRBJ2-7
d_call: .

cdr3_nt: TGTGCCAGCAGTGAACCCCGGGACAAACCCCTCCACTTT
cdr3_aa: CASSEPRDKPLHF
clone_size: .
cdr3_length: 13
v_call: TRBV6-1
j_call: TRBJ1-6
d_call: .

cdr3_nt: TGTGCCAGCAGTCCTGTGGTCAGGGGTGAGCAGTTCTTC
cdr3_aa: CASSPVVRGEQFF
clone_size: .
cdr3_length: 13
v_call: TRBV9
j_call: TRBJ2-1
d_call: .

cdr3_nt: TGTGCCTGGAGCTTCAGGGAGAGTCAGCCCCAGCATTTC
cdr3_aa: CAWSFRESQPQHF
clone_size: .
cdr3_length: 13
v_call: TRBV30
j_call: TRBJ1-5
d_call: .

cdr3_nt: TGTGCCAGCAGTTCTTTGGTAGCGGGACGAGTCGGCAATGAGCAGTTCTTC
cdr3_aa: CASSSLVAGRVGNEQFF
clone_size: .
cdr3_length: 17
v_call: TRBV28
j_call: TRBJ2-1
d_call: TRBD2

cdr3_nt: TGTGCCAGCAGCCCGTGGACAGGGCGTACTGAAGCTTTCTTT
cdr3_aa: CASSPWTGRTEAFF
clone_size: .
cdr3_length: 14
v_call: TRBV5-4
j_call: TRBJ1-1
d_call: TRBD1

cdr3_nt: TGTGCCAGCAGTCCCTACCGGGACAGCCATACGCAGTATTTT
cdr3_aa: CASSPYRDSHTQYF
clone_size: .
cdr3_length: 14
v_call: TRBV28
j_call: TRBJ2-3
d_call: TRBD1

cdr3_nt: TGCGCCAGCAGTCAATGGGCGGAGGGGTCTGTCTCTGGGGCCAACGTCCTGACTTTC
cdr3_aa: CASSQWAEGSVSGANVLTF
clone_size: .
cdr3_length: 19
v_call: TRBV23-1
j_call: TRBJ2-6
d_call: .

cdr3_nt: TGTGCCAGCAGTTTAGATCTCCTAGCGGATGAGCAGTTCTTC
cdr3_aa: CASSLDLLADEQFF
clone_size: .
cdr3_length: 14
v_call: TRBV27
j_call: TRBJ2-1
d_call: TRBD2

cdr3_nt: TGTGCCAGCAGCTTGAAGACCGGGAATCAGCCCCAGCATTTT
cdr3_aa: CASSLKTGNQPQHF
clone_size: .
cdr3_length: 14
v_call: TRBV5-6
j_call: TRBJ1-5
d_call: .

cdr3_nt: TGTGCCAGCTCACCTCCGGGACAGGGAGACTATGGCTACACCTTC
cdr3_aa: CASSPPGQGDYGYTF
clone_size: .
cdr3_length: 15
v_call: TRBV18
j_call: TRBJ1-2
d_call: TRBD1

cdr3_nt: TGTGCCAGCAGTGAAGTACAGGGGGCGCGGATTGAAGCTTTCTTT
cdr3_aa: CASSEVQGARIEAFF
clone_size: .
cdr3_length: 15
v_call: TRBV6-1
j_call: TRBJ1-1
d_call: TRBD1

cdr3_nt: TGTGCCAGCAGCGTAGCTACAAGGGCGGGGGAGCAGTTCTTC
cdr3_aa: CASSVATRAGEQFF
clone_size: .
cdr3_length: 14
v_call: TRBV9
j_call: TRBJ2-1
d_call: .

cdr3_nt: TGTGCCAGCTCCCAAGCAGGGGAGAGCACTGAAGCTTTCTTT
cdr3_aa: CASSQAGESTEAFF
clone_size: .
cdr3_length: 14
v_call: TRBV18
j_call: TRBJ1-1
d_call: .

cdr3_nt: TGTGCCAGCAGCTTAGGCATAAGAAATGAAGCTTTCTTT
cdr3_aa: CASSLGIRNEAFF
clone_size: .
cdr3_length: 13
v_call: TRBV7-9
j_call: TRBJ1-1
d_call: .

cdr3_nt: TGTGCCAGCAGCTCCAGGGTCGGGGCCAACGTCCTGACTTTC
cdr3_aa: CASSSRVGANVLTF
clone_size: once
cdr3_length: 14
v_call: TRBV27
j_call: TRBJ2-6
d_call: .

cdr3_nt: TGTGCCAGCAGTCTGACAGGGCCTTTGGGAGCTTTCTTT
cdr3_aa: CASSLTGPLGAFF
clone_size: .
cdr3_length: 13
v_call: TRBV28
j_call: TRBJ1-1
d_call: TRBD1

cdr3_nt: TGTGCCAGCAGCAGGCCAAGTCGGGGATCCTCCTACGAGCAGTACTTC
cdr3_aa: CASSRPSRGSSYEQYF
clone_size: .
cdr3_length: 16
v_call: TRBV7-9
j_call: TRBJ2-7
d_call: .

cdr3_nt: TGTGCCAGCAGCTTGAGGGGGCCCGACTACGAGCAGTACTTC
cdr3_aa: CASSLRGPDYEQYF
clone_size: .
cdr3_length: 14
v_call: TRBV5-4
j_call: TRBJ2-7
d_call: TRBD1

cdr3_nt: TGTGCCAGCAGCTTGGGGCTGAATAGCAATCAGCCCCAGCATTTT
cdr3_aa: CASSLGLNSNQPQHF
clone_size: .
cdr3_length: 15
v_call: TRBV5-5
j_call: TRBJ1-5
d_call: .

cdr3_nt: TGTGCCAGCAGTTTATCTCTTATTAGCGGAGGCCTGGGTAACTATGGCTACACCTTC
cdr3_aa: CASSLSLISGGLGNYGYTF
clone_size: .
cdr3_length: 19
v_call: TRBV28
j_call: TRBJ1-2
d_call: .

cdr3_nt: TGTGCCAGCAGCTTAGGAAATGGGGGGTGGTACTTC
cdr3_aa: CASSLGNGGWYF
clone_size: once
cdr3_length: 12
v_call: TRBV7-2
j_call: TRBJ2-5
d_call: .

cdr3_nt: TGCGCCAGCAGCTTGAGAGGCCGGGGACAACAAGAGACCCAGTACTTC
cdr3_aa: CASSLRGRGQQETQYF
clone_size: .
cdr3_length: 16
v_call: TRBV5-1
j_call: TRBJ2-5
d_call: .

cdr3_nt: TGTGCCTGGACAGGAGGTAACTATGGCTACACCTTC
cdr3_aa: CAWTGGNYGYTF
clone_size: .
cdr3_length: 12
v_call: TRBV30
j_call: TRBJ1-2
d_call: .

cdr3_nt: TGTGCCAGCAGCCCAGGACTAGCGGGGGGGCGAAGTACGCAGTATTTT
cdr3_aa: CASSPGLAGGRSTQYF
clone_size: .
cdr3_length: 16
v_call: TRBV7-6
j_call: TRBJ2-3
d_call: TRBD2

cdr3_nt: TGTGCCAGCATTAACTACAATGAGCAGTTCTTC
cdr3_aa: CASINYNEQFF
clone_size: once
cdr3_length: 11
v_call: TRBV2
j_call: TRBJ2-1
d_call: .

cdr3_nt: TGTGCCAGCAGTTTCCAAACAGCCTACTCTGGAAACACCATATATTTT
cdr3_aa: CASSFQTAYSGNTIYF
clone_size: .
cdr3_length: 16
v_call: TRBV28
j_call: TRBJ1-3
d_call: .

cdr3_nt: TGCAGCGCCGATGGGGGGCCAACTAATGAAAAACTGTTTTTT
cdr3_aa: CSADGGPTNEKLFF
clone_size: few
cdr3_length: 14
v_call: TRBV29-1
j_call: TRBJ1-4
d_call: .

cdr3_nt: TGTGCCGTCGGACGAGGCAAAAACATTCAGTACTTC
cdr3_aa: CAVGRGKNIQYF
clone_size: .
cdr3_length: 12
v_call: TRBV6-5
j_call: TRBJ2-4
d_call: .

cdr3_nt: TGTGCCAGCAGCTTCGATAGGGTTCCCTATGGCTACACCTTC
cdr3_aa: CASSFDRVPYGYTF
clone_size: .
cdr3_length: 14
v_call: TRBV7-8
j_call: TRBJ1-2
d_call: .

cdr3_nt: TGTGCCAGCAGTTACTCGACAGGGAGCACTGAAGCTTTCTTT
cdr3_aa: CASSYSTGSTEAFF
clone_size: .
cdr3_length: 14
v_call: TRBV6-5
j_call: TRBJ1-1
d_call: TRBD1